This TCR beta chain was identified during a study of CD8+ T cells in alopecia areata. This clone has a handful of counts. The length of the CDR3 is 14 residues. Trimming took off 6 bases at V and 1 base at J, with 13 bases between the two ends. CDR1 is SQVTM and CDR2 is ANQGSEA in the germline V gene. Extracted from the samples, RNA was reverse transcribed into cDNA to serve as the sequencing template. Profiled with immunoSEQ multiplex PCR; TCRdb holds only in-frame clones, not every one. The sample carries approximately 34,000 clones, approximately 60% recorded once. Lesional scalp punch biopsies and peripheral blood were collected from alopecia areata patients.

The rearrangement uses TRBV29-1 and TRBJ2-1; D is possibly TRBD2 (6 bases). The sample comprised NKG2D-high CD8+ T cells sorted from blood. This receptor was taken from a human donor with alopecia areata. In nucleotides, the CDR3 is TGCAGCGTGTCGCGGGACGGGTCCTACAATGAGCAGTTCTTC. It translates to CSVSRDGSYNEQFF.